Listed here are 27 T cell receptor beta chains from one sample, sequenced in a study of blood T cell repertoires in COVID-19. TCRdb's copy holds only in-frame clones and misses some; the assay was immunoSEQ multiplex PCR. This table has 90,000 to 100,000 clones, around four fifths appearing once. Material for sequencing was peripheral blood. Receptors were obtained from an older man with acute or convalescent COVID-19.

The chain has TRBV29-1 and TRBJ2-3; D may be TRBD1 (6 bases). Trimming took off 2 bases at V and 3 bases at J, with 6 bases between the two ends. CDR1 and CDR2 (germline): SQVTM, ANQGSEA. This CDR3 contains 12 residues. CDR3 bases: TGCAGCGTTGAAAGGGGGACAGATACGCAGTATTTT. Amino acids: CSVERGTDTQYF.

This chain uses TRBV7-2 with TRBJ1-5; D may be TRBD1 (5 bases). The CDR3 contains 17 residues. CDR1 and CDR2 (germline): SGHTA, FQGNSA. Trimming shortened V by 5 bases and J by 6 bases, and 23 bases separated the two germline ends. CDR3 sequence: CASSPFIGRQGGQPQHF. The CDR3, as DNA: TGTGCCAGCAGCCCGTTCATAGGGCGTCAGGGTGGTCAGCCCCAGCATTTT.

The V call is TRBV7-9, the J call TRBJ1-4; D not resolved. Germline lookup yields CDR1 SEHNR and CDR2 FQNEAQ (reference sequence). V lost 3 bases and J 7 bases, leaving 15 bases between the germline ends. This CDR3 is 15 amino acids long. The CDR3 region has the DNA TGTGCCAGCAGCTTTTTATCGATACGGGGTGAAAAACTGTTTTTT. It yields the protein CASSFLSIRGEKLFF.

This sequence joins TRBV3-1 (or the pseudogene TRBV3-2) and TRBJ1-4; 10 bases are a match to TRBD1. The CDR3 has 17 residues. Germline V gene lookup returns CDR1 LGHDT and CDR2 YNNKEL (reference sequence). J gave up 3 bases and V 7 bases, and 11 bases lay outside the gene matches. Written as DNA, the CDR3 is TGTGCCAGCACCAGACCGGGACAGGGGTTTCCTAATGAAAAACTGTTTTTT. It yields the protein CASTRPGQGFPNEKLFF.

The CDR3 sequence is CASSLVQGAQEQYF. In DNA form, the CDR3 reads TGTGCCAGCAGCTTAGTACAGGGGGCGCAGGAGCAGTACTTC. The chain uses TRBV13 and TRBJ2-7; 9 bases are shared with TRBD1. The CDR3 contains 14 residues. The germline V gene has CDR1 PRHDT and CDR2 FYEKMQ (reference sequence). V was clipped by 1 base and J by 7 bases; unmatched bases: 5.

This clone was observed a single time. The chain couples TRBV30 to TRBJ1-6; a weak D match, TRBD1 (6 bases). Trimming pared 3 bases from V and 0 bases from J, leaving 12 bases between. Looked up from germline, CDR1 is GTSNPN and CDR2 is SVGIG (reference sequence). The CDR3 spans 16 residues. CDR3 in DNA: TGTGCCTGGAGACAGGGCCCGAGCTCCTATAATTCACCCCTCCACTTT. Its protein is CAWRQGPSSYNSPLHF.

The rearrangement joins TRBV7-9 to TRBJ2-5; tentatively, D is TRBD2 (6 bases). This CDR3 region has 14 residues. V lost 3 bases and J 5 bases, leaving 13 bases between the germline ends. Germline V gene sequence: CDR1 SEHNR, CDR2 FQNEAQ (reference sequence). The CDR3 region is CASSFRGGIETQYF. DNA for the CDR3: TGTGCCAGCAGCTTTCGCGGCGGGATTGAGACCCAGTACTTC.

This CDR3 reads CASRTTGASYEQYF. CDR3 bases: TGTGCCAGCAGGACGACAGGGGCCTCCTACGAGCAGTACTTC. This chain uses TRBV6-5 with TRBJ2-7, with 8 bases that match TRBD1. CDR1 and CDR2 from the germline V gene are MNHEY and SVGAGI. V dropped 6 bases and J dropped 0; count of bases not matched to a gene: 4. The CDR3 loop spans 14 amino acids.

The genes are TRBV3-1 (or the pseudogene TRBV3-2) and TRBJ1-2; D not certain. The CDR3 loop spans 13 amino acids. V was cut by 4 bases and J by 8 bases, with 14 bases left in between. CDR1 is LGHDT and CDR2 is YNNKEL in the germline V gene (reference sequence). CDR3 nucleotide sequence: TGTGCCAGCAGCCGTACAACAGACGGCGGCTACACCTTC. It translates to CASSRTTDGGYTF.

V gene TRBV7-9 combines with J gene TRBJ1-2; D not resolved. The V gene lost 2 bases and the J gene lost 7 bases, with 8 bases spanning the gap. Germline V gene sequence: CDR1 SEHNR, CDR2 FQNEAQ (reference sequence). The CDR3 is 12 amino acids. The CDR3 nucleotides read TGTGCCAGCAGCTTACTTATTCGTGGCTACACCTTC. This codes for CASSLLIRGYTF.

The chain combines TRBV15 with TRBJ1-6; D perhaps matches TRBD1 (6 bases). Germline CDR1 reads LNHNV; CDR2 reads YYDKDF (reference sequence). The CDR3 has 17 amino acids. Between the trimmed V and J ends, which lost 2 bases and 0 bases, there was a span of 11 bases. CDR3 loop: CATSRPTGSSYNSPLHF. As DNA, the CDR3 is TGTGCCACCAGCAGACCTACAGGGAGCTCCTATAATTCACCCCTCCACTTT.

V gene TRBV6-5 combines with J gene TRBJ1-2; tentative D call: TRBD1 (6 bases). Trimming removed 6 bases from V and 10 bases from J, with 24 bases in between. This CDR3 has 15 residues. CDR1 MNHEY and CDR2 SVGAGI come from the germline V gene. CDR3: CASRAQGPRDGAYTF. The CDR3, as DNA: TGTGCCAGCAGAGCACAGGGTCCCCGGGATGGAGCCTACACCTTC.

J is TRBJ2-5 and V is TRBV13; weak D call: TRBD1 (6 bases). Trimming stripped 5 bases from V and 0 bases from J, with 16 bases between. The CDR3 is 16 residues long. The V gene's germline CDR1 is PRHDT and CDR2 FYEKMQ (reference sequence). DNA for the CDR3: TGTGCCAGCAGCCGACTGACAGGTACTTACCAAGAGACCCAGTACTTC. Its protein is CASSRLTGTYQETQYF.

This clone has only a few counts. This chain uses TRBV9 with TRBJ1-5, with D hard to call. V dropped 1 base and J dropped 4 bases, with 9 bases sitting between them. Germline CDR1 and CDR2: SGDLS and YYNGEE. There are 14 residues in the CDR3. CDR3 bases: TGTGCCAGCAGCGTAAAGGCCGGGAATCAGCCCCAGCATTTT. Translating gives CASSVKAGNQPQHF.

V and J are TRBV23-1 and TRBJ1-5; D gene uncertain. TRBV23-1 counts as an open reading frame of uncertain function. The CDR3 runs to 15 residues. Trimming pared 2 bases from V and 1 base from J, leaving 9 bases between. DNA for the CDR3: TGCGCCAGCAGTCAAATGAGGCAGAGCAATCAGCCCCAGCATTTT. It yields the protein CASSQMRQSNQPQHF.

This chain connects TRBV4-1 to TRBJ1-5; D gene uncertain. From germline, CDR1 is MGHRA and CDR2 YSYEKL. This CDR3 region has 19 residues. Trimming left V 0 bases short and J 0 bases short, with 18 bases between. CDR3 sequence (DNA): TGCGCCAGCAGCCAAGATTATAACGCAGGAATCTATAGCAATCAGCCCCAGCATTTT. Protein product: CASSQDYNAGIYSNQPQHF.

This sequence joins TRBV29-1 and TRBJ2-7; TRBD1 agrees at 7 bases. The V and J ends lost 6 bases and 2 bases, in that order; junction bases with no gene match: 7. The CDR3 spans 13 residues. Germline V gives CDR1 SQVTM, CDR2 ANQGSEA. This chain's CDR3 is CSVRDSETYEQYF. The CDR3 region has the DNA TGCAGCGTCCGGGACAGTGAAACCTACGAGCAGTACTTC.

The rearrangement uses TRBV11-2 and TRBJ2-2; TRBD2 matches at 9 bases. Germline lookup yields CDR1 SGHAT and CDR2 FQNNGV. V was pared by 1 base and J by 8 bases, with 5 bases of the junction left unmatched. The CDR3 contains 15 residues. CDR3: CASSLGGRAIGELFF. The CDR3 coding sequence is TGTGCCAGCAGCTTAGGCGGGAGGGCCATAGGGGAGCTGTTTTTT.

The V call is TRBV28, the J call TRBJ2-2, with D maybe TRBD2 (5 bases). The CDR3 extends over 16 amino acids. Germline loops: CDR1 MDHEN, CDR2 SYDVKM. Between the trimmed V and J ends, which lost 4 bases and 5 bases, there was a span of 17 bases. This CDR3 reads CASSSPRPAGTGELFF. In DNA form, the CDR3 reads TGTGCCAGCAGTTCCCCCCGACCGGCGGGTACCGGGGAGCTGTTTTTT.

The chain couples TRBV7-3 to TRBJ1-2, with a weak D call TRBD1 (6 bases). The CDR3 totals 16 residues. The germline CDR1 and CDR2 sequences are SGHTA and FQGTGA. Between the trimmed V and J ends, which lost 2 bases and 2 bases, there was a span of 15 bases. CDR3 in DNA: TGTGCCAGCAGCTTACGGGGACACCTAAGGAACTATGGCTACACCTTC. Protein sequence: CASSLRGHLRNYGYTF.

The CDR3 DNA is TGTGCCAGCAGCCCACAACCGGGAGACCCCGAGCAGTTCTTC. Translation: CASSPQPGDPEQFF. The V call is TRBV9, the J call TRBJ2-1; D perhaps matches TRBD2 (6 bases). The CDR3 is 14 residues long. Trimming shortened V by 4 bases and J by 10 bases, and 18 bases separated the two germline ends. The germline V gene has CDR1 SGDLS and CDR2 YYNGEE.

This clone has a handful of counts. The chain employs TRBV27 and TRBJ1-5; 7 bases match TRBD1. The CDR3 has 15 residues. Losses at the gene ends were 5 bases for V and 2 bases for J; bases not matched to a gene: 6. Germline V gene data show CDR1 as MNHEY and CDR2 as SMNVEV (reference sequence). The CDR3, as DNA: TGTGCCAGCAGTATGGGGACAGAAGGCAATCAGCCCCAGCATTTT. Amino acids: CASSMGTEGNQPQHF.

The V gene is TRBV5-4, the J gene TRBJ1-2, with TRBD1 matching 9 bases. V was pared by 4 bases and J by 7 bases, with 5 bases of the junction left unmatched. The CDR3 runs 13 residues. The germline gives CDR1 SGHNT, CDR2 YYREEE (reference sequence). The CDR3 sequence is CASSATTGGGYTF. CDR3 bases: TGTGCCAGCAGCGCTACGACAGGGGGTGGCTACACCTTC.

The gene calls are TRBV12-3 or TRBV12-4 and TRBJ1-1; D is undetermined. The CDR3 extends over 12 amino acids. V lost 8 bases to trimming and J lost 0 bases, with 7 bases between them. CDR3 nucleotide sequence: TGTGCCAGCTCGTCAGTGAACACTGAAGCTTTCTTT. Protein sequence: CASSSVNTEAFF.

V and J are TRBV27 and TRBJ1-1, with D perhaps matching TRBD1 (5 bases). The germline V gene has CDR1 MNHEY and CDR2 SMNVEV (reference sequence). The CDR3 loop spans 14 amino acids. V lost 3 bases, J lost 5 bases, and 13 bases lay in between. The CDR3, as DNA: TGTGCCAGCAGTTTTCAGGGATTGATAACTGAAGCTTTCTTT. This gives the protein CASSFQGLITEAFF.

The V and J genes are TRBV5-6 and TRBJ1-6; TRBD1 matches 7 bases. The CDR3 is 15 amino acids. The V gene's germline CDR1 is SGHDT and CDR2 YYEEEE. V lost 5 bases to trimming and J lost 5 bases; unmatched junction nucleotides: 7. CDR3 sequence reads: CASSHPGQHNSPLHF. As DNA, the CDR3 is TGTGCCAGCAGTCATCCGGGACAGCATAATTCACCCCTCCACTTT.

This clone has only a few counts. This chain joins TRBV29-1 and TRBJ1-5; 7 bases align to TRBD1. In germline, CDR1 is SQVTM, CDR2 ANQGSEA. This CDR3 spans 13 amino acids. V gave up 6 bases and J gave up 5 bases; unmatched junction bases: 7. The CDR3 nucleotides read TGCAGCGTCCAGGGGGGCTCTTATCAGCCCCAGCATTTT. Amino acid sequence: CSVQGGSYQPQHF.